Each of the 14 T cell receptor beta chains below was sequenced from the same sample in a study of CD8 T cells in Susac syndrome. RNA amounts of roughly 0.5 to 1 ug underwent reverse transcription with random hexamers. TCRdb redid the calling of the immunoSEQ multiplex PCR reads with MiXCR, one entry per CDR3 protein. This sample has under 200,000 distinct CDR3 sequences, with around 90% found just once. Source material: CD4+ T cells from PBMCs. These receptor sequences come from a human donor in good health.

The count of this clonotype is one. The chain combines TRBV18 with TRBJ2-1, with D tentatively TRBD1 (7 bases). Per germline, CDR1 KGHSH and CDR2 LQKENI. The CDR3 loop spans 17 amino acids. The ends were cut back, 2 bases at V and 0 bases at J, with 14 bases in the middle. The CDR3 DNA follows: TGTGCCAGCTCACCAAATCCAGGGGGGATCTCCTACAATGAGCAGTTCTTC. Its protein is CASSPNPGGISYNEQFF.

This clonotype has a single count. The DNA for the CDR3 is TGTGCCAGCAGCTCATCAACGGGAGATAATTCACCCCTCCACTTT. This gives the protein CASSSSTGDNSPLHF. The chain employs TRBV7-9 and TRBJ1-6; no clear D gene. There are 15 residues in the CDR3. Trimming stripped 4 bases from V and 5 bases from J, with 12 bases between. CDR1 and CDR2 (germline): SEHNR, FQNEAQ (reference sequence).

The CDR3 DNA follows: TGTGCCAGCAGTGTTGACCAGCCCACCGGGGAGCTGTTTTTT. It encodes CASSVDQPTGELFF. The chain combines TRBV2 with TRBJ2-2, with D hard to call. CDR3 length equals 14 residues. The germline V gene has CDR1 SNHLY and CDR2 FYNNEI. V shed 4 bases and J shed 4 bases, with 10 bases lying between them.

V gene TRBV28 combines with J gene TRBJ2-5, with 7 bases that match TRBD2. From germline, CDR1 is MDHEN and CDR2 SYDVKM. With 2 bases clipped from V and 2 bases from J, the junction kept 5 bases outside the gene matches. The CDR3 sequence is 15 residues long. CDR3 nucleotides: TGTGCCAGCAGTTTAGGGGGAGCGGGACAAGAGACCCAGTACTTC. It codes for CASSLGGAGQETQYF. The full variable domain, rest sourced from reference TRBV28 and TRBJ2-5, is DVKVTQSSRYLVKRTGEKVFLECVQDMDHENMFWYRQDPGLGLRLIYFSYDVKMKEKGDIPEGYSVSREKKERFSLILESASTNQTSMYLCASSLGGAGQETQYFGPGTRLLVL.

This clonotype showed up just once. This sequence joins TRBV28 and TRBJ2-7; the D gene is possibly TRBD1 (7 bases). Germline assignment: CDR1 MDHEN and CDR2 SYDVKM. V was shortened by 6 bases and J by 2 bases, with 17 bases between the two germline ends. CDR3 length: 15 amino acids. The CDR3 sequence: CASSPYRGLAYEQYF. The CDR3 DNA follows: TGTGCCAGCAGCCCGTACAGGGGACTTGCCTACGAGCAGTACTTC.

This chain joins TRBV4-1 and TRBJ1-4; tentatively, D is TRBD1 (6 bases). V was cut by 4 bases and J by 8 bases, with 26 bases left in between. The CDR3 loop spans 18 amino acids. Germline CDR1 and CDR2: MGHRA and YSYEKL. In DNA, the CDR3 is TGCGCCAGCAGCCTATTATTCGGACAGCGGGGAGGAGAAGAAAAACTGTTTTTT. Its protein is CASSLLFGQRGGEEKLFF.

V gene TRBV30 combines with J gene TRBJ2-7; D is possibly TRBD2 (5 bases). Per germline, CDR1 GTSNPN and CDR2 SVGIG (reference sequence). This CDR3 is built from 13 residues. V was clipped by 3 bases and J by 2 bases, with 11 bases between them. This chain's CDR3 is CAWRGVPAYEQYF. CDR3 nucleotide sequence: TGTGCCTGGAGGGGAGTCCCGGCCTACGAGCAGTACTTC.

The genes are TRBV5-4 and TRBJ2-2, with 7 nucleotides matching TRBD2. Germline CDR1 SGHNT, CDR2 YYREEE (reference sequence). The junction had 7 bases not matched to a gene; V was cut back by 10 bases and J by 1 base. The length of the CDR3 is 14 residues. CDR3 sequence reads: CALQAGLNTGELFF. CDR3 coding DNA: TGTGCCCTACAAGCGGGATTGAACACCGGGGAGCTGTTTTTT.

The genes are TRBV30 and TRBJ1-1; no clear D gene. The V and J ends lost 0 bases and 8 bases respectively, with 7 bases between them. This CDR3 spans 11 amino acids. Germline lookup yields CDR1 GTSNPN and CDR2 SVGIG (reference sequence). CDR3 DNA: TGTGCCTGGAGTGTTGGACCAGAAGCTTTCTTT. Protein sequence: CAWSVGPEAFF. Full variable domain (remainder filled in from reference TRBV30 and TRBJ1-1): SQTIHQWPATLVQPVGSPLSLECTVEGTSNPNLYWYRQAAGRGLQLLFYSVGIGQISSEVPQNLSASRPQDRQFILSSKKLLLSDSGFYLCAWSVGPEAFFGQGTRLTVV.

V gene TRBV12-3 or TRBV12-4 combines with J gene TRBJ1-5; D is uncertain. Trimming left V 1 base short and J 7 bases short, with 5 bases between. The CDR3 runs to 12 residues. The CDR3 protein is CASSLGQQPQHF. In DNA form, the CDR3 reads TGTGCCAGCAGTTTAGGGCAGCAGCCCCAGCATTTT.

The V gene is TRBV29-1, the J gene TRBJ2-7; D possibly corresponds to TRBD1 (6 bases). Trimming pared 3 bases from V and 5 bases from J, leaving 11 bases between. CDR1 is SQVTM and CDR2 is ANQGSEA in the germline V gene. The CDR3 consists of 12 residues. As DNA, the CDR3 is TGCAGCGTTGATACAGGGACGGACGAGCAGTACTTC. Amino acid sequence: CSVDTGTDEQYF.

The J gene is TRBJ1-5, the V gene TRBV12-3 or TRBV12-4; 11 nucleotides agree with TRBD1. The CDR3 covers 16 residues. The trim removed 8 bases at V and 0 bases at J, leaving 6 bases unmatched. As DNA, the CDR3 is TGTGCCAGCGTGGACAGGGGGCAGGTTAGCAATCAGCCCCAGCATTTT. It is translated as CASVDRGQVSNQPQHF.

The chain couples TRBV2 to TRBJ2-2; maybe TRBD2 (5 bases). Deletions cut 2 bases from V and 1 base from J, with 14 bases between. The CDR3 extends over 17 amino acids. The V gene's germline CDR1 is SNHLY and CDR2 FYNNEI. CDR3 protein: CASSEQSGTRNTGELFF. As DNA, the CDR3 is TGTGCCAGCAGTGAACAATCGGGAACCCGGAACACCGGGGAGCTGTTTTTT.

The rearrangement uses TRBV3-1 and TRBJ2-5; D tentatively reads TRBD1 or TRBD2 (5 bases each). Trimming left V 1 base short and J 2 bases short, with 8 bases between. Germline values: CDR1 LGHDT, CDR2 YNNKEL (reference sequence). This CDR3 spans 14 amino acids. Written as DNA, the CDR3 is TGTGCCAGCAGCCAAGGAGGGGTTCAAGAGACCCAGTACTTC. Amino acids: CASSQGGVQETQYF.